This T cell receptor beta chain was captured in a study (dated by TCRdb to about 2015). For the wider study: The study set out to test whether tumor-infiltrating Tregs in breast cancer get recruited from blood Tregs or are instead converted in situ from other CD4+ T cell subsets. Study-level results and caveats: The greatest overlap of tumor-infiltrating Treg TCR alpha and beta sequences was with tumor naive CD4+ T cells, followed next by blood naive CD4+ T cells. Validation in the larger cohort was restricted to a single TCR beta V-J rearrangement rather than whole repertoires. Tumor memory CD4+ T cell TCR gene usage clustered with blood and lymph node memory CD4+ cells and lymph node naive CD4+ cells.

The Miltenyi Naive CD4+ T Cell Isolation kit was used to purify naive CD4+ T cells, and CD25 microbeads were used to remove Tregs. Tregs, naive and memory CD4+ T cells from tumor, blood and ipsilateral draining lymph nodes of 4 or 5 breast cancer patients underwent full-length TCR alpha and beta sequencing. Mononuclear cells from lymph nodes or approximately 50 ml of peripheral blood were isolated by Ficoll density gradient centrifugation. A purity exceeding 90% was confirmed by FACS for the sorted cell populations. This clonotype was counted many times. What antigen it recognizes has not been identified. Per-nucleotide qualities are absent, and no much larger clonotype sits a single base away. Full-length TCR variable regions were amplified by 5' RACE PCR using constant-region reverse primers, and then by semi-nested PCR using Nested Universal Primer A. The ReliaPrep RNA Cell Miniprep System was used to extract total RNA, which was then reverse transcribed into 5'RACE-ready cDNA with the SMARTer RACE 5'/3' Kit. Full-length TCR alpha and beta libraries were barcoded with multiplex adaptors and sequenced on an Illumina MiSeq. Per the original workflow: Sequencing data were pooled across the five patients for each of nine subset-tissue groups and compared by unsupervised clustering of TCR gene usage. The Morisita-Horn index was used to calculate repertoire similarity, with shared sequences weighted according to their contribution to each repertoire. The public reads were reprocessed in TCRdb via fastp at Q25 and MiXCR, keeping in-frame beta chains. Rows are combined by CDR3 protein, so each entry shows the most common genes and DNA. The V and J calls shown here were made by TCRdb, not taken from the authors' results. Within this sample are more than 10,000 distinct CDR3 sequences, with roughly a quarter of them counted one time only. The ten largest clones add up to 2.5% to 3.5% of the sample.

CDR1 and CDR2 are read off the germline V gene as KGHDR and SFDVKD. V is pruned by 11 bases and J by 5 bases, leaving 8 bases of the junction without a gene match. The CDR3 runs 14 residues from the cysteine to the phenylalanine. Only CDR3 DNA remains: 42 bases, in frame from the first base. Input material: naive CD4+ T cells sorted from blood. According to the study, the label for this sample's cell subset or site signals: naive CD4+ T cells, CD4+CD45RA+CD25-. This receptor was identified in a female donor with breast cancer. Rearrangement joined TRBV24-1 to TRBJ2-2; TRBD1 matches 9 bases in the middle. The CDR3 has the sequence CASMDRGGTGELFF. DNA sequence: TGTGCCAGTATGGACAGGGGAGGGACCGGGGAGCTGTTTTTT.